A single TCR beta chain is shown here with its context. Its specificity is unknown. This sample is drawn from a study of graft-versus-host responses after intestinal transplantation. Study background: The recipients all started with anti-thymocyte globulin induction and then took tacrolimus and steroids for roughly 3 years.

Measured with immunoSEQ multiplex PCR; TCRdb has only the in-frame clones, and not every one. Here the sample spans about 18,000 clones, roughly 90% being singletons. This CDR3 contains 15 residues. V was shortened by 4 bases and J by 2 bases, with 14 bases between the two germline ends. The germline V gene has CDR1 LGHNT and CDR2 FRNRAP. Study outcomes and limitations: Researchers found peak circulating GvH clone levels linked to early post-transplant HvG declines. Present in recipient marrow, GvH clones included some that appeared first in ileum or blood. Elevated graft-versus-host to host-versus-graft clonal ratios in allografts were recorded for patients with graft-donor T cell macrochimerism.

The rearrangement uses TRBV12-5 and TRBJ2-5, with D possibly matching TRBD2 (6 bases). Source: PBMCs, taken approximately 370 days after transplant. This receptor was identified in a human patient who received an intestinal transplant, so some T cells may come from the graft donor. The CDR3 reads CASGWGGLPQETQYF. CDR3 nucleotide sequence: TGTGCTAGTGGTTGGGGCGGACTACCTCAAGAGACCCAGTACTTC.